Described below is a single T cell receptor beta chain sequence and its context. Primers used in a second PCR of about 7 to 12 cycles were a sample-barcoded 5' primer and a J-beta primer mix. TCRdb independently ran MiXCR on the 5' RACE reads; one entry per CDR3 protein. The table includes about 760,000 distinct CDR3 sequences, roughly 56% detected once. The data were obtained in a study of blood T cells in healthy people across ages. V dropped 7 bases and J dropped 3; count of bases not matched to a gene: 7. The V gene's germline CDR1 is SQVTM and CDR2 ANQGSEA. The CDR3 extends over 13 amino acids. This clonotype was sampled from a man aged 35 to 55 in good health. The chain is built from TRBV29-1 and TRBJ1-2, with TRBD1 matching 8 bases. Material: blood. CDR3 in DNA: TGCAGCGCCGACAGGGGATGGTACTATGGCTACACCTTC. This gives the protein CSADRGWYYGYTF.